This TCR beta chain appears in the sequencing data of a study of T cell repertoires in cytomegalovirus infection. Study-wide points: In two of eight donors, the top clonotype was HLA-C-restricted CMV-specific.

In the case of this clonotype: What it binds is not known.

TCRdb re-analysed the reads in MiXCR, keeping a single row per CDR3 protein. This sample has approximately 750,000 distinct CDR3 sequences; approximately 40% occur once, and the top ten carry 2.5% to 3.5%. The CDR3 spans 14 residues. Germline V gene lookup returns CDR1 MDHEN and CDR2 SYDVKM. The V gene lost 5 bases and the J gene lost 2 bases, with 12 bases spanning the gap. The sample taken for sequencing was PBMCs. This receptor was identified in a human donor in good health (CMV status not recorded). Some clones in this sample may be carry-over from other donors' samples. The rearrangement uses TRBV28 and TRBJ1-1; D unresolved. As DNA, the CDR3 is TGTGCCAGCAGTATCCTACGCAGAAACACTGAAGCTTTCTTT. It is translated as CASSILRRNTEAFF.